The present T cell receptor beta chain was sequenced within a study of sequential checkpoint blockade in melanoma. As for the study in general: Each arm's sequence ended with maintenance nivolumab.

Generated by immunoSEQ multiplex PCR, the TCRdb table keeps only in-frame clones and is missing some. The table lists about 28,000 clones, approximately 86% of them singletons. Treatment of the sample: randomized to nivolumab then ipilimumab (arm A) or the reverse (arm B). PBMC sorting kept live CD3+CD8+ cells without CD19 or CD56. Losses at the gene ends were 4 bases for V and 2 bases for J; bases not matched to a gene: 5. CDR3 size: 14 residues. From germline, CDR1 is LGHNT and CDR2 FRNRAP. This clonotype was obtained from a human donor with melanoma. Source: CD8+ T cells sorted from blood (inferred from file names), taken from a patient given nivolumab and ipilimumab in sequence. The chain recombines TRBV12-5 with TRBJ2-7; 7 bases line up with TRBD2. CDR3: CASGSGTTPYEQYF. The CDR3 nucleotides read TGTGCTAGTGGTTCCGGGACTACCCCCTACGAGCAGTACTTC. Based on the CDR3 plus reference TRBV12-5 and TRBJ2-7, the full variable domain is DARVTQTPRHKVTEMGQEVTMRCQPILGHNTVFWYRQTMMQGLELLAYFRNRAPLDDSGMPKDRFSAEMPDATLATLKIQPSEPRDSAVYFCASGSGTTPYEQYFGPGTRLTVT.